The rows below give T cell receptor beta chains drawn from one sample of a study of glioma-infiltrating T cells. TCRdb fed the multiplex PCR reads into MiXCR, producing one record per CDR3 protein. The data contain 150,000 to 200,000 distinct CDR3 sequences, 25% to 35% of them seen just once; the ten biggest clones take up roughly a fifth. The sample was glioma tissue, nonneoplastic brain tissue, or PBMCs (not recorded which). The receptors stem from a human donor with low-grade glioma or glioblastoma, undergoing nonglioma brain surgery, or in good health (not recorded which). The CDR3 runs from the conserved cysteine through the conserved F or W. A D gene is named only where the DNA matches it firmly.

V: TRBV7-6
D: NA
J: TRBJ2-1
CDR3: CASSSSPGEQFF

V: TRBV28
D: TRBD2
J: TRBJ2-3
CDR3: CATARAGASDTQYF

V: TRBV20-1
D: TRBD2
J: TRBJ2-5
CDR3: CSDSGRTRETQYF

V: TRBV2
D: NA
J: TRBJ1-4
CDR3: CASTTAEGLGEKLFF

V: TRBV11-2
D: NA
J: TRBJ2-3
CDR3: CASSLGNREDTQYF

V: TRBV6-1
D: TRBD2
J: TRBJ2-7
CDR3: CAISLAGGPREQYF

V: TRBV5-6
D: NA
J: TRBJ2-7
CDR3: CASSLQGPAPWGEQYF

V: TRBV20-1
D: NA
J: TRBJ1-1
CDR3: CSARDSGRNTEAFF

V: TRBV6-6
D: NA
J: TRBJ1-2
CDR3: CARDDGANYGYTF

V: TRBV28
D: NA
J: TRBJ2-7
CDR3: CASREGGQYEQYF

V: TRBV14
D: TRBD1
J: TRBJ1-3
CDR3: CASSLLGQGAGNTIYF